The 18 T cell receptor beta chains listed next were all sequenced from one sample in a study of cytomegalovirus exposure and HLA in healthy donors. PCR involved 60 Vbeta and 13 Jbeta primers. Data came from immunoSEQ multiplex PCR; TCRdb stores just in-frame clones and leaves some out. The repertoire holds under 200,000 clones, with about 71% as singletons. Input material: PBMCs. These receptor sequences come from a woman aged 40 to 49 in good health and CMV-seropositive.

The rearrangement uses TRBV4-2 and TRBJ1-4; possibly TRBD1 for D (5 bases). The CDR3 is 15 amino acids. The V gene lost 0 bases and the J gene lost 4 bases, with 9 bases spanning the gap. CDR1 and CDR2 (germline): LGHNA, YNFKEQ. The CDR3 spells CASSQEGGGNEKLFF. In DNA, the CDR3 is TGTGCCAGCAGCCAAGAGGGGGGGGGTAATGAAAAACTGTTTTTT.

V is TRBV19 and J is TRBJ2-7, with TRBD1 matching over 10 bases. Trimming removed 6 bases from V and 2 bases from J; junction bases left unmatched: 4. Germline V lookup: CDR1 LNHDA, CDR2 SQIVND (reference sequence). The CDR3 consists of 14 residues. For the CDR3, the DNA is TGTGCCAGTAGCCCGGGACAGGGGACCTACGAGCAGTACTTC. Its translation is CASSPGQGTYEQYF.

The rearrangement uses TRBV2 and TRBJ2-2, with 7 positions matching TRBD2. Per the germline V gene, CDR1 is SNHLY and CDR2 is FYNNEI. The CDR3 runs 15 residues. V trimming: 8 bases; J trimming: 2 bases; junction bases outside the gene matches: 8. The CDR3 is CASSPSGPNTGELFF. CDR3 DNA sequence: TGTGCCAGCTCCCCTAGCGGACCAAACACCGGGGAGCTGTTTTTT.

The rearrangement uses TRBV4-3 and TRBJ2-7; 10 positions match TRBD1. The V gene's germline CDR1 is LGHNA and CDR2 YSLEER. Trimming cost V 0 bases and J 2 bases; bases outside gene matches: 7. The CDR3 loop spans 17 amino acids. This chain's CDR3 is CASSQEDGTGVTYEQYF. The CDR3, as DNA: TGCGCCAGCAGCCAAGAAGATGGGACAGGGGTTACCTACGAGCAGTACTTC.

On this clone: Additional DNA sequences in this sample encode the identical CDR3. J is TRBJ2-7 and V is TRBV7-2, with TRBD1 matching 9 bases. The junction had 1 base not matched to a gene; V was cut back by 2 bases and J by 5 bases. Per the germline V gene, CDR1 is SGHTA and CDR2 is FQGNSA. This CDR3 is 13 amino acids long. Here the CDR3 DNA reads TGTGCCAGCAGCTTAAGGACAGGGGACGAGCAGTACTTC. As protein: CASSLRTGDEQYF.

The rearrangement links TRBV4-3 to TRBJ1-3; D is undetermined. The germline V gene has CDR1 LGHNA and CDR2 YSLEER. The CDR3 consists of 15 residues. V was shortened by 0 bases and J by 0 bases, with 6 bases between the two germline ends. The CDR3 sequence is CASSQDAGSGNTIYF. CDR3 sequence (DNA): TGCGCCAGCAGCCAAGATGCGGGCTCTGGAAACACCATATATTTT.

The chain combines TRBV7-2 with TRBJ2-3, with D possibly TRBD2 on 5 matching bases. V lost 6 bases to trimming and J lost 6 bases, with 10 bases between them. Germline CDR1 reads SGHTA; CDR2 reads FQGNSA. The CDR3 has 12 amino acids. CDR3 bases: TGTGCCAGCAGGAGAGGCGGGGATACGCAGTATTTT. Encoded protein: CASRRGGDTQYF.

This chain links TRBV2 with TRBJ2-5; 10 bases match TRBD2. Germline CDR1 is SNHLY and CDR2 is FYNNEI. The V segment lost 2 bases and the J segment 5 bases; nucleotides outside the gene matches: 5. The CDR3 totals 15 residues. In DNA form, the CDR3 reads TGTGCCAGCAGTGAAAAGCGGGGGGGCCAGGAGACCCAGTACTTC. It yields the protein CASSEKRGGQETQYF.

The V gene is TRBV5-1, the J gene TRBJ2-2, with D uncertain. Germline assignment: CDR1 SGHRS and CDR2 YFSETQ. CDR3 size: 16 residues. Trimming removed 0 bases from V and 0 bases from J, with 9 bases in between. CDR3 in amino acids: CASSLDSPSNTGELFF. The CDR3, as DNA: TGCGCCAGCAGCTTGGACAGCCCATCGAACACCGGGGAGCTGTTTTTT. Combining the CDR3 with reference TRBV5-1 and TRBJ2-2 gives the whole variable domain KAGVTQTPRYLIKTRGQQVTLSCSPISGHRSVSWYQQTPGQGLQFLFEYFSETQRNKGNFPGRFSGRQFSNSRSEMNVSTLELGDSALYLCASSLDSPSNTGELFFGEGSRLTVL.

Notes on this clone: One junction end does not reproduce the germline sequence, and a read error may be involved. The genes are TRBV7-9 and TRBJ2-1; 10 positions agree with TRBD2. In germline, CDR1 is SEHNR, CDR2 FQNEAQ (reference sequence). The CDR3 has 15 amino acids. The CDR3 protein is CSSSFSSGGENEQFF. The CDR3 region has the DNA TGTTCCAGCAGCTTTTCTAGCGGGGGTGAGAATGAGCAGTTCTTC. The full variable domain, in which reference TRBV7-9 and TRBJ2-1 provide the parts outside the CDR3, is DTGVSQNPRHKITKRGQNVTFRCDPISEHNRLYWYRQTLGQGPEFLTYFQNEAQLEKSRLLSDRFSAERPKGSFSTLEIQRTEQGDSAMYLCSSSFSSGGENEQFFGPGTRLTVL.

The CDR3 here is CASSSGSTDTQYF. In DNA form, the CDR3 reads TGTGCCAGCAGCTCGGGAAGCACAGATACGCAGTATTTT. The V call is TRBV7-2, the J call TRBJ2-3; a weak D match, TRBD2 (5 bases). Germline V CDR1 and CDR2: SGHTA, FQGNSA. Trimming pared 4 bases from V and 0 bases from J, leaving 5 bases between. This CDR3 contains 13 residues.

The rearrangement joins TRBV7-2 to TRBJ1-2; the match to TRBD1 covers 8 bases. The CDR3 runs 15 residues. The junction had 6 bases not matched to a gene; V was cut back by 5 bases and J by 1 base. CDR1 is SGHTA and CDR2 is FQGNSA in the germline V gene. The CDR3 nucleotides are TGTGCCAGCAGCCAGGACAGGGCCATTAACTATGGCTACACCTTC. This sequence encodes CASSQDRAINYGYTF.

The V gene is TRBV7-9, the J gene TRBJ1-5; 8 bases are a match to TRBD1. The CDR3 is made up of 15 amino acids. Trimming cost V 6 bases and J 4 bases; bases outside gene matches: 8. Germline values: CDR1 SEHNR, CDR2 FQNEAQ (reference sequence). The CDR3 here is CASSPDRDGNQPQHF. The CDR3 DNA reads as TGTGCCAGCAGTCCGGACAGGGATGGGAATCAGCCCCAGCATTTT. The variable domain in full, completed from reference TRBV7-9 and TRBJ1-5, reads DTGVSQNPRHKITKRGQNVTFRCDPISEHNRLYWYRQTLGQGPEFLTYFQNEAQLEKSRLLSDRFSAERPKGSFSTLEIQRTEQGDSAMYLCASSPDRDGNQPQHFGDGTRLSIL.

This clone has only a few counts. This chain connects TRBV19 to TRBJ1-4, with D possibly matching TRBD1 (6 bases). Germline V CDR1 and CDR2: LNHDA, SQIVND (reference sequence). Deletions cut 7 bases from V and 4 bases from J, with 16 bases between. This CDR3 contains 15 residues. CDR3 DNA sequence: TGTGCCAGTAAAAACCGACAGGCTGATAATGAAAAACTGTTTTTT. It specifies CASKNRQADNEKLFF.

Regarding this clone: One junction end disagrees with the germline gene, perhaps due to a read error. The J gene is TRBJ1-1, the V gene TRBV18, with a possible D match to TRBD1 (5 bases). Germline loops: CDR1 KGHSH, CDR2 LQKENI. This CDR3 has 15 residues. This CDR3 reads CASPPLKEGGDGAFF. The CDR3 coding sequence is TGTGCCAGCCCACCACTGAAAGAAGGAGGGGACGGAGCTTTCTTT.

The rearrangement links TRBV6-6 to TRBJ1-1; no clear D gene. The CDR3 loop spans 14 amino acids. Per germline, CDR1 MNHNY and CDR2 SVGAGI (reference sequence). V lost 7 bases, J lost 0 bases, and 12 bases lay in between. CDR3 in amino acids: CASKARQLNTEAFF. The CDR3 DNA follows: TGTGCCAGCAAGGCGAGACAACTGAACACTGAAGCTTTCTTT.

The chain uses TRBV21-1 and TRBJ2-5; the table's D gene call, TRBD2, was not cross checked with the DNA. TRBV21-1 is marked as a pseudogene. The CDR3 extends over 16 amino acids. CDR3 sequence reads: CASSKRTSGRSQTQYF. The CDR3 DNA follows: TGTGCCAGCAGCAAAAGGACTAGCGGGAGGAGTCAGACCCAGTACTTC.

The V and J genes are TRBV28 and TRBJ1-4; D is unclear. This CDR3 region has 14 residues. CDR1 is MDHEN and CDR2 is SYDVKM in the germline V gene. V lost 6 bases, J lost 0 bases, and 8 bases lay in between. The CDR3 region is CASSWSATNEKLFF. The CDR3 DNA reads TGTGCCAGCAGCTGGTCGGCAACTAATGAAAAACTGTTTTTT.